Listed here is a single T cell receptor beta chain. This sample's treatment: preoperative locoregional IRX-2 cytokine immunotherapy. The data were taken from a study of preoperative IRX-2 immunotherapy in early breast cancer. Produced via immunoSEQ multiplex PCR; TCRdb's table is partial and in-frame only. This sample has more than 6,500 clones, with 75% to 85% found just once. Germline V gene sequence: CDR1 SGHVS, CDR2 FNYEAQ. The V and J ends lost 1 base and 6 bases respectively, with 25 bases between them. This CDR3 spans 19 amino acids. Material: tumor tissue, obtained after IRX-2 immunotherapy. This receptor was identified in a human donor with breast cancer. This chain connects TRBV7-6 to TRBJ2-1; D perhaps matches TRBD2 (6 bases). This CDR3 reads CASSLDPLIAGPSSNEQFF. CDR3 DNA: TGTGCCAGCAGCTTAGATCCGCTCATCGCGGGGCCTTCAAGCAATGAGCAGTTCTTC.